This T cell receptor beta chain emerged from a study of STAT5B mutations in CD4+ large granular lymphocyte leukemia (dated by TCRdb to between 2021 and 2022). Study-wide context: Among healthy controls, the CDR3 'QG' motif was associated with a particular HLA allele. The study compared the TCRbeta repertoires of patients with CD4+ T-cell large granular lymphocyte leukemia against those of healthy blood donors. The purity of purified fractions was confirmed by flow cytometry on FACSCanto II or FACSVerse to exceed 95% among lymphocytes.

Buffy coats from some 36 blood donors, supplied by the Finnish Red Cross blood service, were used as healthy controls. All TCR-sequenced material derived from peripheral blood: patient blood samples and healthy donor buffy coats. Peripheral blood mononuclear cells were isolated by Ficoll-Hypaque gradient centrifugation. CD4+ cells were magnetically purified from the buffy coats of healthy controls. The Gentra Puregene Cell and Tissue kit was used to extract genomic DNA, and a Qubit 2.0 fluorometer was used to measure the amount of genomic DNA. V ends up 2 bases short and J 8 bases short, with an unmatched junction base count of 8. The germline V gene specifies SGHTA as CDR1 and FQGTGA as CDR2. The cysteine opens and the phenylalanine closes a CDR3 of 14 amino acids. Only the CDR3 part of the read is kept: 42 bases, read in frame from the first base. This clone was recorded once. Its antigen specificity is not known. Nothing much larger sits one base from this clone, and base qualities are not available.

Overall results and qualifications from the work: Data were not HLA-matched; higher clonality in CD4+ versus CD8+ T-LGLL could reflect the relatively small sample size. Main leukemic clonotypes were private to each patient, although approximately 25% appeared at low frequency in other patients' non-leukemic repertoires. Enrichment of TRBV06-family usage was observed among the top patient clones (8/27) relative to healthy controls (2/35). Compared with healthy CD4+ repertoires, CD4-sorted patient repertoires appeared more clonal, and this difference remained even after the putative leukemic clones were removed.

The immunoSEQ assay at survey resolution was applied to genomic DNA for sequencing of TCRbeta rearrangements. The paper's processing steps were these. In the TCR sequencing data, the smallest productive clonotype frequency that could be detected was 2.59 x 10-5. Only productive TCRbeta rearrangements, defined as complete and in-frame sequences, were included in the analyses. Simpson clonality, calculated in the immunoSEQ Analyzer version 3.0, was used as the measure of sample clonality. Clones were binned by frequency as very rare, small, medium, large (1-20%) or hyperexpanded (>20%). Generation probabilities were estimated with OLGA 1.2.3, V-gene circos plots were made with VDJtools, specificities were searched in VDJdb, and CDR3 motifs were identified with GLIPH. The immuneACCESS repertoire file appears here via TCRdb, limited to in-frame rearrangements. These files lack a portion of the clones; in checked studies, under half of the deficit traces to unresolved V genes, and the cause of the others is not known. V and J calls and clone size come straight from that table; D and trimming were deduced from the DNA. The sample table lists 30,000 to 40,000 clones, 76% of them with a count of one. Of the sample, about 6.6% is held by the ten largest clones.

The receptor chain draws on TRBV7-3 and TRBJ1-2; TRBD1 matches 7 bases in the middle. The sample was CD4+ T cells from blood buffy coats. This clonotype was sampled from a human donor in good health. In nucleotides, the sequence is TGTGCCAGCAGCTTAGGTCCAGGGGGGGAGGGCTACACCTTC. It encodes CASSLGPGGEGYTF.